This TCR beta chain was identified during a study of T-cell memory formation after mild COVID-19. A note on this clonotype: Its specificity is unknown.

The CDR3 runs to 17 residues. The V gene end was trimmed by 2 bases and the J gene end by 1 base; junction bases not matched to a gene: 5. Germline values: CDR1 MNHEY, CDR2 SVGAGI. One entry per CDR3 protein results from TCRdb running MiXCR on the 5' RACE reads. This table has 300,000 or so distinct CDR3 sequences, about 16% appearing once. Study conclusions and caveats: Contracting CD4+ clones were located mainly in CM and EM, and CD8+ clones in EMRA.

This clonotype was obtained from a man between 18 and 29 years old who had mild COVID-19 (a few samples of this study predate the infection). Cell type and time point are not known. The sample taken for sequencing was PBMCs or a T cell subset sorted from them (not recorded which). The V call is TRBV6-5, the J call TRBJ2-2; 9 bases align to TRBD2. The CDR3 nucleotides read TGTGCCAGCAGTTACCTAGAGCGGGGGGAGAACACCGGGGAGCTGTTTTTT. Translation gives CASSYLERGENTGELFF.